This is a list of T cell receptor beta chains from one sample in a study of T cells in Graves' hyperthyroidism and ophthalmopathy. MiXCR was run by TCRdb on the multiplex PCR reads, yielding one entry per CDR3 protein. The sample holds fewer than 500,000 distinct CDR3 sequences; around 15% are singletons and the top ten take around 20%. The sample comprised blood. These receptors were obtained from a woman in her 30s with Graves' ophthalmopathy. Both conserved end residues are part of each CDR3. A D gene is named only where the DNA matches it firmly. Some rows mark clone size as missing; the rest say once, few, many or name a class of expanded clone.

CASSSRGVPGNTIYF,TGTGCCAGCAGTTCCCGCGGAGTTCCTGGAAACACCATATATTTT,NA,15,TRBV2,many,TRBJ1-3
CASSFTGTSGINEQFF,TGCGCCAGCAGCTTCACCGGGACTAGCGGGATCAATGAGCAGTTCTTC,TRBD2,16,TRBV5-1,many,TRBJ2-1
CATSRGGQGAMNSPLHF,TGTGCCACCAGCAGAGGGGGACAGGGGGCGATGAATTCACCCCTCCACTTT,TRBD1,17,TRBV15,many,TRBJ1-6
CSGRDSGGREQYF,TGCAGTGGGAGGGACAGTGGGGGGCGCGAGCAGTACTTC,NA,13,TRBV20-1,NA,TRBJ2-7
CASSLVMATGELFF,TGTGCCAGCAGCTTAGTGATGGCCACCGGGGAGCTGTTTTTT,NA,14,TRBV7-2,many,TRBJ2-2
CASRTGTGVNQPQHF,TGTGCCAGCAGAACAGGGACCGGGGTCAATCAGCCCCAGCATTTT,NA,15,TRBV6-5,NA,TRBJ1-5
CASRGPYNEQFF,TGTGCCAGTAGAGGACCGTACAATGAGCAGTTCTTC,NA,12,TRBV19,NA,TRBJ2-1
CASSIKGSDEQFF,TGTGCCAGCAGTATCAAGGGTAGCGATGAGCAGTTCTTC,NA,13,TRBV12-3/TRBV12-4,many,TRBJ2-1
CATSEPGLEGSDTQYF,TGTGCCACCAGTGAACCGGGACTAGAGGGTTCAGATACGCAGTATTTT,TRBD2,16,TRBV24-1,many,TRBJ2-3
CASSLRAGGLTGELFF,TGTGCCAGCAGCTTAAGAGCGGGGGGGCTCACCGGGGAGCTGTTTTTT,TRBD2,16,TRBV7-3,few,TRBJ2-2
CASSYSKTGGEKLFF,TGTGCCAGCAGTTACTCGAAGACGGGTGGTGAAAAACTGTTTTTT,NA,15,TRBV6-5,NA,TRBJ1-4
CASIGGDNSPLHF,TGCGCCAGCATTGGAGGAGATAATTCACCCCTCCACTTT,NA,13,TRBV10-2,few,TRBJ1-6
CASSLKSADTQYF,TGTGCCAGCAGCTTAAAGTCCGCAGATACGCAGTATTTT,NA,13,TRBV7-2,many,TRBJ2-3
CASGLDSGQEQYYGYTF,TGTGCTAGTGGTTTGGACAGTGGACAGGAGCAGTACTATGGCTACACCTTC,TRBD1,17,TRBV12-5,few,TRBJ1-2
CASSLGRWNEQFF,TGTGCCAGCAGTTTAGGACGGTGGAATGAGCAGTTCTTC,NA,13,TRBV12-3/TRBV12-4,few,TRBJ2-1
CASSENRNRQAFF,TGTGCCAGCAGTGAAAATAGGAACAGACAAGCTTTCTTT,NA,13,TRBV6-1,few,TRBJ1-1
CASSPVQGDEQYF,TGTGCCAGCTCACCGGTACAGGGCGACGAGCAGTACTTC,NA,13,TRBV18,many,TRBJ2-7
CAATGGAQTCEQYF,TGCGCCGCAACCGGGGGCGCCCAGACCTGCGAGCAGTACTTC,NA,14,TRBV10-2,few,TRBJ2-7
CASRPGVRETQYF,TGTGCCAGCAGGCCCGGCGTTAGGGAGACCCAGTACTTC,NA,13,TRBV12-3/TRBV12-4,many,TRBJ2-5
CATSRDRRLYGYTF,TGTGCCACCAGCAGAGATCGACGGTTATATGGCTACACCTTC,NA,14,TRBV15,many,TRBJ1-2
CASSSGGGAGYEQYF,TGCGCCAGCAGCTCAGGCGGGGGGGCCGGCTACGAGCAGTACTTC,TRBD2,15,TRBV5-1,many,TRBJ2-7
CASSLAGVIRQPQHF,TGTGCCAGCAGTTTAGCAGGGGTGATTCGGCAGCCCCAGCATTTT,NA,15,TRBV12-3/TRBV12-4,NA,TRBJ1-5
CASSLFRRTFNEQFF,TGCGCCAGCAGCTTGTTTCGGAGGACCTTCAATGAGCAGTTCTTC,NA,15,TRBV5-1,few,TRBJ2-1
CASSPTGVFDTGELFF,TGTGCCAGCAGCCCGACAGGGGTCTTCGACACCGGGGAGCTGTTTTTT,TRBD1,16,TRBV5-6,NA,TRBJ2-2
CASRRGPDTDTQYF,TGTGCCAGCAGGAGAGGGCCGGACACAGATACGCAGTATTTT,NA,14,TRBV13,many,TRBJ2-3
CATQSHRGTEAFF,TGTGCCACTCAATCCCACCGCGGCACTGAAGCTTTCTTT,NA,13,TRBV19,few,TRBJ1-1